Shown below are 29 T cell receptor beta chains from a single sample sequenced in a study of beta chain features in type 1 diabetes. Reverse transcription of all isolated RNA meant that expressed TCRB transcripts were sequenced. Assay: immunoSEQ multiplex PCR; the TCRdb copy retains only in-frame clones and omits some. The table has under 300,000 clones, 7.5% to 9.5% seen once. The sample consisted of central memory CD4+ T cells from blood. These receptors all come from a woman between 18 and 30 years old in good health.

V gene TRBV27 combines with J gene TRBJ1-6; no clear D gene. Germline V gives CDR1 MNHEY, CDR2 SMNVEV (reference sequence). The CDR3 is made up of 17 amino acids. V was shortened by 3 bases and J by 9 bases, with 21 bases between the two germline ends. The CDR3 sequence: CASSLKALQVGGSPLHF. CDR3 in DNA: TGTGCCAGCAGTTTGAAAGCCCTACAAGTTGGAGGTTCACCCCTCCACTTT.

This clone was observed a handful of times. The chain combines TRBV6-5 with TRBJ1-1, with D possibly matching TRBD1 (5 bases). Germline CDR1 reads MNHEY; CDR2 reads SVGAGI. The CDR3 totals 13 residues. Trimming left V 5 bases short and J 6 bases short, with 13 bases between. The CDR3 nucleotides are TGTGCCAGCAGTCTACTCCAGGGTTCTGAAGCTTTCTTT. Protein: CASSLLQGSEAFF.

This clone was found many times. The chain links TRBV2 to TRBJ2-7; 9 bases are shared with TRBD1. There are 12 residues in the CDR3. Germline CDR1 is SNHLY and CDR2 is FYNNEI. In DNA, the CDR3 is TGTGCCAGCAGCGGACAGGGGTACGGGCAGTACGTC. It yields the protein CASSGQGYGQYV.

This clone has more than one count but fewer than ten. The chain uses TRBV5-4 and TRBJ2-7; D remains unclear. V was shortened by 2 bases and J by 6 bases, with 6 bases between the two germline ends. Germline-derived CDR1 and CDR2 are SGHNT and YYREEE (reference sequence). The CDR3 runs to 11 residues. CDR3 sequence: CASSFMGEQYF. The CDR3 DNA is TGTGCCAGCAGCTTTATGGGCGAGCAGTACTTC.

This clone was detected only a few times. The J gene is TRBJ2-1, the V gene TRBV7-3; 8 positions agree with TRBD1. This CDR3 is built from 14 residues. Looked up from germline, CDR1 is SGHTA and CDR2 is FQGTGA. V lost 5 bases and J lost 6; bases outside the gene matches: 6. CDR3 residues: CASSHRTGPNEQFF. The CDR3 DNA follows: TGTGCCAGCAGCCACAGGACAGGGCCCAATGAGCAGTTCTTC. The whole variable domain, remainder taken from reference TRBV7-3 and TRBJ2-1, is GAGVSQTPSNKVTEKGKYVELRCDPISGHTALYWYRQSLGQGPEFLIYFQGTGAADDSGLPNDRFFAVRPEGSVSTLKIQRTERGDSAVYLCASSHRTGPNEQFFGPGTRLTVL.

Many counts were recorded for this clone. The V and J genes are TRBV18 and TRBJ2-7; D is undetermined. CDR3 length equals 13 residues. The V gene's germline CDR1 is KGHSH and CDR2 LQKENI. V was cut by 3 bases and J by 5 bases, with 11 bases left in between. The CDR3 bases are TGTGCCAGCTCACCTGTGCTAGGCGACGAGCAGTACGTC. Residues: CASSPVLGDEQYV.

This clone was seen more than once but under ten times. This chain uses TRBV4-1 with TRBJ2-2; 8 nucleotides line up with TRBD1. The CDR3 is 16 residues long. Trimming cost V 4 bases and J 1 base; bases outside gene matches: 5. Germline CDR1 reads MGHRA; CDR2 reads YSYEKL. CDR3 sequence reads: CASSPGGPLNTGELFF. The CDR3, as DNA: TGCGCCAGCAGCCCAGGGGGCCCCCTGAACACCGGGGAGCTGTTTTTT.

The table lists this clone with a few counts. The rearrangement uses TRBV7-8 and TRBJ2-1; D not resolved. Between the trimmed V and J ends, which lost 4 bases and 7 bases, there was a span of 20 bases. Germline V gives CDR1 SGHVS, CDR2 FQNEAQ. This CDR3 contains 16 residues. The CDR3 region is CASSSNRPPFLNEQFF. As DNA, the CDR3 is TGTGCCAGCAGCTCGAATAGGCCCCCTTTTTTGAATGAGCAGTTCTTC.

This clone was detected a few times. The chain employs TRBV18 and TRBJ1-2, with D hard to call. Trimming took off 2 bases at V and 7 bases at J, with 11 bases between the two ends. The CDR3 has 13 amino acids. The germline V gene encodes CDR1 KGHSH and CDR2 LQKENI. The CDR3: CASSPGLSSGYTF. DNA for the CDR3: TGTGCCAGCTCACCAGGTTTGAGCAGTGGCTACACCTTC. Full variable domain (remainder filled in from reference TRBV18 and TRBJ1-2): NAGVMQNPRHLVRRRGQEARLRCSPMKGHSHVYWYRQLPEEGLKFMVYLQKENIIDESGMPKERFSAEFPKEGPSILRIQQVVRGDSAAYFCASSPGLSSGYTFGSGTRLTVV.

The J gene is TRBJ2-3, the V gene TRBV6-1; the D gene could be TRBD1 or TRBD2 (5 bases each). V was shortened by 8 bases and J by 0 bases, with 15 bases between the two germline ends. Germline-derived CDR1 and CDR2 are MNHNS and SASEGT. The CDR3 is made up of 15 amino acids. CDR3 residues: CASLSYRDSTDTQYF. In DNA form, the CDR3 reads TGTGCCAGCCTTTCATACCGGGACAGCACAGATACGCAGTATTTT.

V usage is TRBV7-2 and J usage is TRBJ2-7; TRBD2 might be the D (5 bases). Germline V gives CDR1 SGHTA, CDR2 FQGNSA. Trimming left V 5 bases short and J 0 bases short, with 14 bases between. This CDR3 is built from 15 residues. The CDR3 DNA is TGTGCCAGCAGCATAGAAAGCGGACTCTCCTACGAGCAGTACTTC. Translation: CASSIESGLSYEQYF.

This clone was found a few times. The chain is built from TRBV11-3 and TRBJ2-1, with D perhaps TRBD2 (5 bases). Germline V gene data show CDR1 as SGHNT and CDR2 as YENEEA. V was cut by 5 bases and J by 8 bases, with 25 bases left in between. CDR3 length equals 17 residues. DNA for the CDR3: TGTGCCAGCAGCCAAGAGTATCGCTTGGAGGCGAGCGATGAGCAGTTCTTC. Its protein is CASSQEYRLEASDEQFF. Full variable domain (remainder filled in from reference TRBV11-3 and TRBJ2-1): EAGVVQSPRYKIIEKKQPVAFWCNPISGHNTLYWYLQNLGQGPELLIRYENEEAVDDSQLPKDRFSAERLKGVDSTLKIQPAELGDSAVYLCASSQEYRLEASDEQFFGPGTRLTVL.

This clone showed up just a few times. This rearrangement joins TRBV11-2 to TRBJ2-5; D uncertain. The J call is uncertain, as TRBJ2-7 better fits the DNA end. Germline CDR1 SGHAT, CDR2 FQNNGV. This CDR3 comprises 14 residues. The CDR3 DNA follows: TGTGCCAGCAGCTTAGAGCAGGCCCGGTACGAGCAGTACTTC. Its protein is CASSLEQARYEQYF.

The rearrangement uses TRBV4-2 and TRBJ2-3; 8 bases fit TRBD2. The CDR3 has 18 residues. J lost 0 bases, V lost 6 bases, and 14 bases had no gene match. CDR1 and CDR2 (germline): LGHNA, YNFKEQ. CDR3 sequence reads: CASSSPSGGHSSTDTQYF. CDR3 in DNA: TGTGCCAGCAGTTCTCCGAGCGGGGGCCATTCTAGCACAGATACGCAGTATTTT.

This clone was counted a few times. This chain connects TRBV4-2 to TRBJ2-7, with D unclear. The CDR3 covers 13 residues. V gave up 4 bases and J gave up 0 bases, with 7 bases separating them. The germline V gene has CDR1 LGHNA and CDR2 YNFKEQ. Written as DNA, the CDR3 is TGTGCCAGCAGCCGATTAGTCTCCTACGAGCAGTACTTC. It translates to CASSRLVSYEQYF.

The chain combines TRBV7-8 with TRBJ2-5; D tentatively fits TRBD1 or TRBD2 (7 bases each). Per germline, CDR1 SGHVS and CDR2 FQNEAQ. V gave up 6 bases and J gave up 2 bases, with 13 bases separating them. CDR3 length: 14 amino acids. The DNA for the CDR3 is TGTGCCAGCAGAAGGGGGGGACAGCAAGAGACCCAGTACTTC. Amino acid sequence: CASRRGGQQETQYF.

V gene TRBV9 combines with J gene TRBJ2-3; no clear D gene. This CDR3 has 15 amino acids. CDR1 is SGDLS and CDR2 is YYNGEE in the germline V gene. Trimming took off 2 bases at V and 1 base at J, with 11 bases between the two ends. The CDR3 reads CASSVQALGTDTQYF. The CDR3 nucleotides read TGTGCCAGCAGCGTCCAAGCCCTGGGCACAGATACGCAGTATTTT.

The V call is TRBV29-1, the J call TRBJ2-1; D unresolved. Trimming took off 4 bases at V and 0 bases at J, with 10 bases between the two ends. This CDR3 region has 14 residues. Looked up from germline, CDR1 is SQVTM and CDR2 is ANQGSEA. The CDR3 region is CSVGGQSSYNEQFF. DNA of the CDR3: TGCAGCGTTGGTGGCCAGAGCTCCTACAATGAGCAGTTCTTC.

This clone was counted a few times. The chain's CDR3 is CGGSANEKLFF. As DNA, the CDR3 is TGCGGGGGGTCAGCTAATGAAAAACTGTTTTTT. This chain joins TRBV20-1 and TRBJ1-4; TRBD1 is a possible D gene (5 bases). There are 11 residues in the CDR3. CDR1 is DFQATT, CDR2 SNEGSKA, per germline (reference sequence).

This clone has at least ten counts. The chain uses TRBV27 and TRBJ2-5, with 7 bases aligning to TRBD1. Germline V gene data show CDR1 as MNHEY and CDR2 as SMNVEV (reference sequence). This CDR3 has 13 amino acids. The J segment lost 4 bases and the V segment lost 3 bases, leaving 2 bases of the junction unmatched. CDR3 sequence (DNA): TGTGCCAGCAGTTTTCGACAGGGAGAGACCCAGTACTTC. Protein sequence: CASSFRQGETQYF.

The sample holds a few counts of this clone. The gene calls are TRBV9 and TRBJ2-3, with 8 bases identical to TRBD2. The CDR3 has 16 residues. V was pared by 3 bases and J by 1 base, with 7 bases of the junction left unmatched. Germline V gene sequence: CDR1 SGDLS, CDR2 YYNGEE. The CDR3 DNA reads as TGTGCCAGCAGCGCCCTAGCGGGCTCCGGCACAGATACGCAGTATTTT. Translation: CASSALAGSGTDTQYF.

The chain couples TRBV6-1 to TRBJ1-5; D not certain. Trimming cost V 6 bases and J 3 bases, with 9 bases left between them. The CDR3 contains 13 residues. Germline CDR1 reads MNHNS; CDR2 reads SASEGT. DNA of the CDR3: TGTGCCAGCAGCCCTCGCTTCAATCAGCCCCAGCATTTT. Protein: CASSPRFNQPQHF.

This chain connects TRBV7-2 to TRBJ2-3; D perhaps matches TRBD2 (5 bases). Per germline, CDR1 SGHTA and CDR2 FQGNSA. The CDR3 totals 15 residues. Trimming removed 0 bases from V and 3 bases from J, with 10 bases in between. The DNA of the CDR3 is TGTGCCAGCAGCTTAGCGCGATTAGCGACAGATACGCAGTATTTT. It is translated as CASSLARLATDTQYF.

The chain uses TRBV27 and TRBJ1-5, with a weak D call TRBD1 (6 bases). Germline CDR1 and CDR2: MNHEY and SMNVEV (reference sequence). The germline V and J ends were trimmed by 3 bases and 7 bases, with 16 bases remaining between them. The CDR3 is 15 amino acids. CDR3 nucleotide sequence: TGTGCCAGCAGTTTTGCGGGGGGCAAGGGACAGCCCCAGCATTTT. Translating gives CASSFAGGKGQPQHF.

Only a few counts were recorded for this clone. Here the CDR3 DNA reads TGTGCCAGTAGTCATCAGGGGGCTAACTATGGCTACACCTTC. Residues: CASSHQGANYGYTF. The J gene is TRBJ1-2, the V gene TRBV19, with 7 bases matching TRBD1. Trimming took 5 bases from V and 0 from J; bases not matched to a gene: 3. CDR3 length equals 14 residues. Germline CDR1 reads LNHDA; CDR2 reads SQIVND (reference sequence).

This chain uses TRBV7-9 with TRBJ1-3, with a weak D call TRBD1 (5 bases). The CDR3 totals 16 residues. V gave up 1 base and J gave up 0 bases, with 10 bases separating them. The V gene's germline CDR1 is SEHNR and CDR2 FQNEAQ (reference sequence). The CDR3 protein is CASSLGQPGSGNTIYF. The CDR3 nucleotides are TGTGCCAGCAGCTTAGGACAGCCAGGCTCTGGAAACACCATATATTTT.

The rearrangement links TRBV6-1 to TRBJ1-6; D is unclear. Trimming took 8 bases from V and 3 from J, leaving 8 bases between them. CDR1 MNHNS and CDR2 SASEGT come from the germline V gene. The CDR3 extends over 13 amino acids. The CDR3 DNA follows: TGTGCCAGCGGCAGGAGCTATAATTCACCCCTCCACTTT. Translation: CASGRSYNSPLHF.

The rearrangement joins TRBV5-6 to TRBJ2-5; possible D gene TRBD2, 6 bases. Between the trimmed V and J ends, which lost 2 bases and 1 base, there was a span of 9 bases. CDR1 and CDR2 from the germline V gene are SGHDT and YYEEEE. The CDR3 consists of 14 residues. The CDR3 protein is CASSLGTSQETQYF. The CDR3 DNA follows: TGTGCCAGCAGCTTAGGGACTTCCCAAGAGACCCAGTACTTC.

There are a few counts of this clone. A much larger clone differs from this one at a single base, so this may be a read error. V and J are TRBV6-6 and TRBJ1-1; D is unresolved. V lost 2 bases to trimming and J lost 3 bases, with 7 bases between them. CDR3 length equals 13 residues. Germline CDR1 MNHNY, CDR2 SVGAGI (reference sequence). The CDR3 is CASSYRADTEAFF. The CDR3 DNA reads TGTGCCAGCAGTTACCGGGCGGACACTGAAGCTTTCTTT.